The source of this TCR beta chain is a study of identifying expanded T cells in peripheral blood. Generated by immunoSEQ multiplex PCR, the TCRdb table keeps only in-frame clones and is missing some. In the table there are approximately 59,000 clones, approximately 89% of which are singletons. Trimming at V came to 2 bases and at J to 1 base, leaving 1 base not matched to a gene. Germline V gives CDR1 MDHEN, CDR2 SYDVKM. This CDR3 region has 14 residues. This clonotype originated in a person aged 18-70 years in good health. Sequenced: blood. The V gene is TRBV28, the J gene TRBJ2-7; TRBD2 aligns across 8 bases. The CDR3 spells CASSLTGGSYEQYF. The CDR3 DNA follows: TGTGCCAGCAGTTTAACGGGAGGGTCCTACGAGCAGTACTTC. Complete variable domain (other parts from reference TRBV28 and TRBJ2-7): DVKVTQSSRYLVKRTGEKVFLECVQDMDHENMFWYRQDPGLGLRLIYFSYDVKMKEKGDIPEGYSVSREKKERFSLILESASTNQTSMYLCASSLTGGSYEQYFGPGTRLTVT.